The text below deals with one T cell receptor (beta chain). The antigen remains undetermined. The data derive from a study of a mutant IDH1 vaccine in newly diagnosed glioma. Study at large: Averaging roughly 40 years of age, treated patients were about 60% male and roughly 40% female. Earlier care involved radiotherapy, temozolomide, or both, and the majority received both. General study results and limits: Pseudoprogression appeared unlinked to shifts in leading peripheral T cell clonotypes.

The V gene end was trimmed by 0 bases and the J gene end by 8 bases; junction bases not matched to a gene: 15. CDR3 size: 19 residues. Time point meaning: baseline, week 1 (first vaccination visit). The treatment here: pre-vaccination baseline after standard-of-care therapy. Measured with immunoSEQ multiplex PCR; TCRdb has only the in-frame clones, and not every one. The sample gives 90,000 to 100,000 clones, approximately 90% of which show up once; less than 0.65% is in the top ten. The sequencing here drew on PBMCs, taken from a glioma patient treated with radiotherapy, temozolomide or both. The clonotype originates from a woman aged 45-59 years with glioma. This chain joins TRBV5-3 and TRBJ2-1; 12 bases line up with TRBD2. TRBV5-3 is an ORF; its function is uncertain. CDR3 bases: TGTGCCAGAAGCTTGGTAGCGGCTAGCGGGAGGGCCATTCGGGATGAGCAGTTCTTC. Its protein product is CARSLVAASGRAIRDEQFF.